This T cell receptor (beta chain) is from a study of response to subunit inactivated influenza vaccine. Overall study findings and caveats: Each seasonal flu vaccination may recruit only limited new T cells, authors suggested.

Each CDR3 protein gets one entry after TCRdb re-called the RT-PCR reads with MiXCR. The sample lists about half a million distinct CDR3 sequences, about 7.6% occurring once. Germline assignment: CDR1 DFQATT and CDR2 SNEGSKA (reference sequence). V lost 6 bases to trimming and J lost 8 bases, with 23 bases between them. The CDR3 spans 15 residues. For this clonotype: Its target is not known.

This chain uses TRBV20-1 with TRBJ2-1; TRBD2 might be the D (7 bases). The TCR was taken from a man aged 50 to 75 who received an inactivated influenza vaccine. The input for sequencing was PBMCs from blood, taken roughly 24 months after vaccination. The CDR3 here is CSARVYWGAGDEQFF. CDR3 nucleotide sequence: TGCAGTGCGAGGGTATATTGGGGGGCGGGAGATGAGCAGTTCTTC.